A selection of T cell receptor beta chains follows, all from one sample in a study of shared clonotypes between healthy human individuals. Clones were sequenced by immunoSEQ multiplex PCR, and TCRdb holds only the in-frame ones, with some missing. Of around 2,000,000 clones listed, approximately 94% are singletons. The sample consisted of naive CD8+ T cells sorted from blood. The origin of the receptors is a young man in good health. CDR3s include the opening cysteine and the closing phenylalanine or tryptophan. D genes are given only for firm matches. Only some rows state a clone size, as once, few, many or a class for expanded clones.

d_gene,v_gene,abundance,j_gene,CDR3nt,CDR3aa
.,TRBV11-3,few,TRBJ2-7,TGTGCCAGCAGCCCCCTCGAACTAGGGCCCTACGAGCAGTACTTC,CASSPLELGPYEQYF
.,TRBV6-6,.,TRBJ1-5,TGTGCCAGCAAGGGTTATAGCAATCAGCCCCAGCATTTT,CASKGYSNQPQHF
.,TRBV9,.,TRBJ2-5,TGTGCCAGCAGCGTAGACTTGATGGAGACCCAGTACTTC,CASSVDLMETQYF
.,TRBV4-1,.,TRBJ2-7,TGCGCCAGCAGCCAAGGTCACGAGCAGTACTTC,CASSQGHEQYF
.,TRBV25-1,few,TRBJ1-1,TGTGCCAGCAGCCTACAGGGTATCACTGAAGCTTTCTTT,CASSLQGITEAFF
.,TRBV6-6,.,TRBJ2-7,TGTGCCACCGTACTAGGACTGGGGTACGAGCAGTACTTC,CATVLGLGYEQYF
.,TRBV5-4,.,TRBJ2-1,TGTGCCAGCAGCTTGGTGGAAGGCGGCCAGCAGTTCTTC,CASSLVEGGQQFF
TRBD2,TRBV6-1,.,TRBJ2-7,TGTGCCAGCAAGGAAGCGGGAGAAGTGTACGAGCAGTACTTC,CASKEAGEVYEQYF
.,TRBV5-1,.,TRBJ1-6,TGCGCCAGCAGCTTCAGTCTAAGGACGGCCGAGCCCTATAATTCACCCCTCCACTTT,CASSFSLRTAEPYNSPLHF
.,TRBV11-2,.,TRBJ1-2,TGTGCCAGCAGCTTAGGGGACGGCTTCACGAATGGCTACACCTTC,CASSLGDGFTNGYTF
TRBD2,TRBV7-7,.,TRBJ2-1,TGTGCTAGCAGCGTCGGACTAGCGGACTACAATGAGCAGTTCTTC,CASSVGLADYNEQFF
TRBD2,TRBV6-5,once,TRBJ2-1,TGTGCCAGCAGTTATGGTGGCGGGAGGTGGGATGAGCAGTTCTTC,CASSYGGGRWDEQFF
.,TRBV7-8,.,TRBJ1-1,TGTGCCAGCAGCTTAGGAGCGGAAGGTGACAGGCGGGTCACTGAAGCTTTCTTT,CASSLGAEGDRRVTEAFF
TRBD2,TRBV7-9,.,TRBJ2-5,TGTGCCAGCAGCTCGGGACTAGCGGGGTTGGCGGAGACCCAGTACTTC,CASSSGLAGLAETQYF
.,TRBV7-9,once,TRBJ2-2,TGTGCCAGCAGCTCGCCTTTGGTGGGGGAGCTGTTTTTT,CASSSPLVGELFF
TRBD2,TRBV4-1,.,TRBJ2-3,TGCGCCAGCAGCCAAGAAACTAGCGGGGGTTTTGTTCATACGCAGTATTTT,CASSQETSGGFVHTQYF
.,TRBV4-1,.,TRBJ1-3,TGCGCCAGCAGCCAAACGGTACCCCAGCAGGGGTTTGGAAACACCATATATTTT,CASSQTVPQQGFGNTIYF
.,TRBV5-1,once,TRBJ1-2,TGCGCCAGCAGCTGGGGATTGGGGGGCGCCGCTAACTATGGCTACACCTTC,CASSWGLGGAANYGYTF
.,TRBV27,.,TRBJ1-1,TGTGCCAGCAGTTGGAAGGACGGCTCGAAGAACACTGAAGCTTTCTTT,CASSWKDGSKNTEAFF
TRBD2,TRBV4-1,.,TRBJ2-5,TGCGCCAGCAGCCAAGAAACTAGCGGGGGGGCCACTGAGACCCAGTACTTC,CASSQETSGGATETQYF
TRBD1,TRBV9,.,TRBJ1-4,TGTGCCAGCAGCGTCGACAGGGGTACTAATGAAAAACTGTTTTTT,CASSVDRGTNEKLFF
.,TRBV7-9,.,TRBJ2-1,TGTGCCAGCAGCTTCATACTATCTAACCCGGGCGATGAGCAGTTCTTC,CASSFILSNPGDEQFF
.,TRBV13,.,TRBJ1-1,TGTGCCAGCAGCTCGAGCCTCCGGGAGAACGGAGCTTTCTTT,CASSSSLRENGAFF
TRBD2,TRBV14,.,TRBJ2-1,TGTGCCAGCAGCCAAGATGGGGCGGGAGTGTTCGATGAGCAGTTCTTC,CASSQDGAGVFDEQFF
.,TRBV30,.,TRBJ2-3,TGTGCCTGGGACACAGATATTAGCACAGATACGCAGTATTTT,CAWDTDISTDTQYF
.,TRBV6-6,.,TRBJ2-2,TGTGCCAGCAGTTACGTAGCCCCACCTGGCACCGGGGAGCTGTTTTTT,CASSYVAPPGTGELFF
.,TRBV5-6,.,TRBJ1-1,TGTGCCAGCAGCTTGGTGGCGGACACTGAAGCTTTCTTT,CASSLVADTEAFF
.,TRBV6-1,once,TRBJ2-1,TGTGCCAGCAGGGGGAACAATGAGCAGTTCTTC,CASRGNNEQFF
.,TRBV11-2,.,TRBJ1-1,TGTGCCAGCAGCTTGTCCGGGACGGCCCTAAAGGGGGCTTTCTTT,CASSLSGTALKGAFF
.,TRBV1,.,TRBJ1-1,TGCACCAGCAGCCTCCCCTCCTCAACAATCACTGAAGCTTTCTTT,CTSSLPSSTITEAFF
.,TRBV7-9,.,TRBJ1-2,TGTGCCAGCAGCGATGGTCCCGGGACAAGACTCCATGGCTACACCTTC,CASSDGPGTRLHGYTF
.,TRBV30,.,TRBJ2-7,TGTGCCTGGAGTCCCCGGGAGAGGGACGAGCAGTACTTC,CAWSPRERDEQYF
TRBD1,TRBV5-4,.,TRBJ1-5,TGTGCCAGCAGCTTGTGGGGGTCCGGACAGGGGGCCGGGGGCCAGCATTTT,CASSLWGSGQGAGGQHF
.,TRBV13,.,TRBJ2-1,TGTGCCAGCAGCTTAGCACGCTGGGCCAATGAGCAGTTCTTC,CASSLARWANEQFF
.,TRBV2,.,TRBJ2-3,TGTGCCAGCAGTGATAGGGGGAGAGGCACAGATACGCAGTATTTT,CASSDRGRGTDTQYF
.,TRBV9,.,TRBJ2-7,TGTGCCAGCAGCGAGGGGAGTCTGGGACCATACGAGCAGTACTTC,CASSEGSLGPYEQYF
.,TRBV28,.,TRBJ1-1,TGTGCCAGCAGTTTAAGACAGGAGAACACTGAAGCTTTCTTT,CASSLRQENTEAFF
.,TRBV2,.,TRBJ1-5,TGTGCCAGCAGTCCTATCTTGATATTAGGGGGGAATCAGCCCCAGCATTTT,CASSPILILGGNQPQHF
.,TRBV13,.,TRBJ2-7,TGTGCCAGCAGCGATAGCACAGGTGGGGCCTACGAGCAGTACTTC,CASSDSTGGAYEQYF
TRBD1,TRBV27,once,TRBJ1-1,TGTGCCAGCAGTTCCTATCCAGGGGGCTGGACTGAAGCTTTCTTT,CASSSYPGGWTEAFF
.,TRBV5-6,.,TRBJ1-1,TGTGCCAGCAGCTCCGGCGCTGGTGCGGGGAGGAACACTGAAGCTTTCTTT,CASSSGAGAGRNTEAFF
.,TRBV11-2,.,TRBJ2-7,TGTGCCAGCAGCTTAGGGGACTCGCCCTACGAGCAGTACTTC,CASSLGDSPYEQYF
.,TRBV13,.,TRBJ2-1,TGTGCCAGCAGCTTCGGGTCTAACGGCGATCGGTTCTTC,CASSFGSNGDRFF
TRBD1,TRBV11-2,.,TRBJ1-1,TGTGCCAGCAGCGACCAGGGGGGGAACACTGAAGCTTTCTTT,CASSDQGGNTEAFF
TRBD2,TRBV15,.,TRBJ2-2,TGTGCCACCAGCAGAGAAAAAGAGCCGGGACTAGGATTCCCCGGGGAGCTGTTTTTT,CATSREKEPGLGFPGELFF
.,TRBV30,.,TRBJ1-2,TGTGCCTGGAGTCCGCACGACCTGGACACCTTC,CAWSPHDLDTF
.,TRBV4-2,.,TRBJ2-1,TGTGCCAGCAGTCTCTGGGGGGGCCCCTACAATGAGCAGTTCTTC,CASSLWGGPYNEQFF
.,TRBV5-6,.,TRBJ2-7,TGTGCCAGCAGCCGGGGGGACACTCGGCAGTACTTC,CASSRGDTRQYF
.,TRBV4-1,.,TRBJ1-4,TGCGCCAGCAGCCAAGCAACAGGGCTTAATGAAAAACTGTTTTTT,CASSQATGLNEKLFF